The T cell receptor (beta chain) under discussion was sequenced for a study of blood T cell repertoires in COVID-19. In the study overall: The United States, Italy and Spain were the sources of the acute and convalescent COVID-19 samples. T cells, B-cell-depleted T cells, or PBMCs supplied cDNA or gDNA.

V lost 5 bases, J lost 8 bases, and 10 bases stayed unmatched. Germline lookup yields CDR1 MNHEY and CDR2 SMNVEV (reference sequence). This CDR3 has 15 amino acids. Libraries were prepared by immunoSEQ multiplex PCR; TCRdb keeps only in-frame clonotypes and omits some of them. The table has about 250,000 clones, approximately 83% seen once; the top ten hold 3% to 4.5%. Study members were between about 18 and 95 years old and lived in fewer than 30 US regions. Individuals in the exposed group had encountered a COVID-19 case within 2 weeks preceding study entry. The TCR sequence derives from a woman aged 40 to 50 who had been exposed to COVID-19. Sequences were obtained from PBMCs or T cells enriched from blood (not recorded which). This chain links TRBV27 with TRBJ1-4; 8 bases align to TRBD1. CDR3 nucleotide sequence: TGTGCCAGCAGTCTAGGCCGGGACAGGAACGAAAAACTGTTTTTT. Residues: CASSLGRDRNEKLFF. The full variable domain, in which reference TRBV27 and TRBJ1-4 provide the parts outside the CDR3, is EAQVTQNPRYLITVTGKKLTVTCSQNMNHEYMSWYRQDPGLGLRQIYYSMNVEVTDKGDVPEGYKVSRKEKRNFPLILESPSPNQTSLYFCASSLGRDRNEKLFFGSGTQLSVL.